This T cell receptor (beta chain) was obtained from a study of blood T cell repertoires in COVID-19 (dated by TCRdb to between 2020 and 2021). In the study overall: The collaborator samples originated in the United States, Italy and Spain and spanned the acute and convalescent phases of COVID-19. The prospective study material was composed of cDNA or gDNA derived from T cells, B-cell-depleted T cells, or PBMCs. The dataset comprised deeply sampled blood TCRbeta repertoires from subjects exposed to, actively infected with, or recovered from COVID-19. The repertoires were made available in a free public database intended to serve as a resource for research on the immune response to SARS-CoV-2. The samples were drawn from two sources: the first 160 participants of the ongoing ImmuneRACE study, and 1,200 or so subjects contributed by 6 global collaborators. A de-identified subject ID, COVID-19 status, age in years and sex were almost always included in the sample metadata. Where available, HLA class I and class II types were taken from metadata supplied by the sample provider and were not determined by assay-based typing. General conclusions and limits of the study: How much clinical and demographic metadata was included differed by source and by participant, and the metadata was provided uncurated.

Each collaborating institution followed its own protocols to collect whole blood in K2EDTA tubes. For TCRbeta analysis, collaborator samples were shipped as frozen whole blood, as isolated PBMCs, or as DNA extracted from either sample type. TCRbeta CDR3 regions were amplified from genomic DNA using the immunoSEQ Assay, a bias-controlled multiplex PCR. Per the original workflow: The number of nucleated cells in each sample was estimated by amplification of reference gene primers within the assay. To quantify the absolute abundance of each unique TCRbeta CDR3 rearrangement, sequence reads were collapsed and filtered. For each sample, productive Simpson clonality was calculated as the square root of Simpson's diversity index over productive rearrangements. TCRdb carries this immuneACCESS record with in-frame sequences only. Its versions omit some clonotypes, under half of them owing to an unresolved V gene in the studies checked, with the rest unexplained. V, J and clone size are taken as reported in that table, and D and trimming were inferred from the DNA itself. This sample gives some 150,000 clones in total; around 81% of them show up just once. Approximately 1.4% of the sample belongs to the ten largest clones.

According to the germline V gene, CDR1 reads MDHEN and CDR2 reads SYDVKM. Germline trimming amounts to 6 bases on V and 2 bases on J, with 9 as the count of junction bases outside the gene matches. The CDR3, cysteine through phenylalanine, is 15 amino acids long. Only CDR3 DNA remains: 45 bases, in frame from the first base. As to this clone: What antigen it recognizes has not been identified. Nothing much larger sits one base from this clone, and base qualities are not available.

This sequence was found in a human donor in a cohort sampled during active COVID-19. The sequenced sample consisted of peripheral blood. The rearrangement joined TRBV28 to TRBJ2-7, with 8 junctional bases fitting TRBD1. The CDR3 protein is CASRTGGSPTYEQYF. The nucleotide sequence reads as follows: TGTGCCAGCAGAACAGGGGGATCGCCAACCTACGAGCAGTACTTC.